This TCR beta chain was observed in a study of T cells after yellow fever vaccination. Trimming at V came to 5 bases and at J to 6 bases, leaving 16 bases not matched to a gene. Germline V gene sequence: CDR1 SGHTA, CDR2 FQGTGA. The length of the CDR3 is 17 residues. This clonotype occurred a few times. TCRdb called the 5' RACE reads again in MiXCR, with one record for every CDR3 protein. Among about 430,000 distinct CDR3 sequences listed, 18% were seen once. The source is a man between 18 and 29 years old who received the YFV17D yellow fever vaccine. The sample in question was PBMCs, obtained before the yellow fever booster vaccination. This chain uses TRBV7-3 with TRBJ2-3; 8 nucleotides line up with TRBD2. The CDR3 DNA follows: TGTGCCAGCAGCCATTCGGTATCCGGGGGGGCGCCGGATACGCAGTATTTT. This translates into CASSHSVSGGAPDTQYF.